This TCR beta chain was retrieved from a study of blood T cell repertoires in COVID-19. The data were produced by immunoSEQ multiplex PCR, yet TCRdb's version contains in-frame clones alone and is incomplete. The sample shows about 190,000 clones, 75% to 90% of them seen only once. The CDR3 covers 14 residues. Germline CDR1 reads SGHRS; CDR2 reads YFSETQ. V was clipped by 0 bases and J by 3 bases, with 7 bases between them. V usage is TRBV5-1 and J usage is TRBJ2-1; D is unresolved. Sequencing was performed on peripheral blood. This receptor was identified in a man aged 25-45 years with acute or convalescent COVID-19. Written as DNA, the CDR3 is TGCGCCAGCAGCTTGGGCAGTCTCTACAATGAGCAGTTCTTC. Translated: CASSLGSLYNEQFF. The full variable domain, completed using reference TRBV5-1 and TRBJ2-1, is KAGVTQTPRYLIKTRGQQVTLSCSPISGHRSVSWYQQTPGQGLQFLFEYFSETQRNKGNFPGRFSGRQFSNSRSEMNVSTLELGDSALYLCASSLGSLYNEQFFGPGTRLTVL.